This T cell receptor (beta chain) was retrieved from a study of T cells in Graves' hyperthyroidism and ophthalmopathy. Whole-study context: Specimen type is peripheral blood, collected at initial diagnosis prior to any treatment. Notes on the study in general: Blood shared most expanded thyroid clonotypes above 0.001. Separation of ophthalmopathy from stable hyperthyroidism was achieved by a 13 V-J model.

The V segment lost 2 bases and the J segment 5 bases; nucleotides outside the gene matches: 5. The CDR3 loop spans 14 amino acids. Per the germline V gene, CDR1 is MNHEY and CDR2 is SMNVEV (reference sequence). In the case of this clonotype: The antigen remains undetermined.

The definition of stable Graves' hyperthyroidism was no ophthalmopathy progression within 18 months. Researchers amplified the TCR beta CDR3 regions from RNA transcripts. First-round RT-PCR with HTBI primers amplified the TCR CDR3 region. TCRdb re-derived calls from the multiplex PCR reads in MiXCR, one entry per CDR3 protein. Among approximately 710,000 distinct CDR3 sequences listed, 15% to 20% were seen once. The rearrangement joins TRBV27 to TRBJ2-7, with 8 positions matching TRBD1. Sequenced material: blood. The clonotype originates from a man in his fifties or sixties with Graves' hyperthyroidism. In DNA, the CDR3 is TGTGCCAGCAGTTTAGTAGGACAGGGAAACGAGCAGTACTTC. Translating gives CASSLVGQGNEQYF.